This TCR beta chain derives from a study of shared clonotypes between healthy human individuals. Study-wide results and limits: A small donor pool kept down the genetic and exposure-history diversity that was represented.

This clone was counted a few times. No antigen is known for it. Germline-derived CDR1 and CDR2 are WSHSY and SAAADI. The CDR3 is 13 residues long. V shed 3 bases and J shed 2 bases, with 7 bases lying between them. Generated by immunoSEQ multiplex PCR, the TCRdb table keeps only in-frame clones and is missing some. The sample has about 1 million clones; approximately 72% are singletons. The specimen was memory CD4+ T cells sorted from blood. Subset of the sample: CD45RA-negative fraction. The receptor was derived from a man between 18 and 29 years old in good health. This chain joins TRBV10-2 and TRBJ1-1; D not certain. The chain's CDR3 is CASSERSNTEAFF. DNA for the CDR3: TGCGCCAGCAGTGAAAGGTCAAACACTGAAGCTTTCTTT.